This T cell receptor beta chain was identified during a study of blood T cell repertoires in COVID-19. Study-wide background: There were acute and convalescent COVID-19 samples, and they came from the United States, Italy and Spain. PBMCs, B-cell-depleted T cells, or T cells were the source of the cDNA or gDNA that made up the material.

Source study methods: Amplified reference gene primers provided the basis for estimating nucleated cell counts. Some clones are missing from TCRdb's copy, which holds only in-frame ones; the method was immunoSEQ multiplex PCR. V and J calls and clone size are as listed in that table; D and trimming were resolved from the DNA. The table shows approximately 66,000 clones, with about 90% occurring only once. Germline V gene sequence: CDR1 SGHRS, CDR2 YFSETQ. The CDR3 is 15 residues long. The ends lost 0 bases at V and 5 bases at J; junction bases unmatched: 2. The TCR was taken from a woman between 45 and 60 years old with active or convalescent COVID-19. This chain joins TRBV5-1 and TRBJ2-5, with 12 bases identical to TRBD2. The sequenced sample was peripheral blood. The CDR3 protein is CASSLGTSGTETQYF. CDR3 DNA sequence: TGCGCCAGCAGCTTGGGGACTAGCGGGACTGAGACCCAGTACTTC.